One and the same sample provided the 19 T cell receptor beta chains below, sequenced in a study of blood T cell repertoires in COVID-19. Clones were sequenced by immunoSEQ multiplex PCR, and TCRdb holds only the in-frame ones, with some missing. Among just over 250,000 clones listed, about 90% were seen once. The sample consisted of peripheral blood. The receptors here all came from a person aged 18-35 years with COVID-19, enrolled during active disease.

The rearrangement uses TRBV3-1 (or the pseudogene TRBV3-2) and TRBJ2-1; TRBD1 is a possible D gene (6 bases). CDR3 size: 14 residues. V shed 2 bases and J shed 15 bases, with 20 bases lying between them. The germline V gene encodes CDR1 LGHDT and CDR2 YNNKEL (reference sequence). The CDR3: CASSQSETGAGLFF. In DNA, the CDR3 is TGTGCCAGCAGCCAATCGGAGACAGGTGCGGGTCTGTTCTTC.

V is TRBV11-1 and J is TRBJ2-7; D is perhaps TRBD2 (5 bases). Germline V gives CDR1 SGHAT, CDR2 FQDESV (reference sequence). The CDR3 spans 14 residues. V dropped 7 bases and J dropped 1 base, with 14 bases sitting between them. This CDR3 reads CASTKMSGSYEQYF. The CDR3 DNA reads as TGTGCCAGCACCAAGATGAGCGGTTCCTACGAGCAGTACTTC.

J is TRBJ1-4 and V is TRBV6-5, with 11 bases fitting TRBD1. Germline V gene sequence: CDR1 MNHEY, CDR2 SVGAGI. J lost 8 bases, V lost 7 bases, and 3 bases had no gene match. CDR3 length equals 13 residues. CDR3 residues: CASKGQGEEKLFF. CDR3 nucleotide sequence: TGTGCCAGCAAGGGACAGGGGGAGGAAAAACTGTTTTTT.

This chain links TRBV19 with TRBJ2-1; 7 nucleotides agree with TRBD2. V shed 3 bases and J 0 bases; nucleotides not matched to a gene: 8. This CDR3 has 17 amino acids. CDR1 and CDR2 (germline): LNHDA, SQIVND (reference sequence). CDR3: CASSIGLADISYNEQFF. CDR3 coding DNA: TGTGCCAGTAGTATCGGGCTAGCGGACATCTCCTACAATGAGCAGTTCTTC.

On this clone itself: The sample has other DNA sequences that encode this CDR3 too. CDR3: CASSYSDRGNTEAFF. The CDR3 DNA sequence: TGTGCCAGCAGTTACTCTGACAGGGGGAACACTGAAGCTTTCTTT. V is TRBV6-5 and J is TRBJ1-1; TRBD1 aligns across 8 bases. The CDR3 has 15 residues. The V segment lost 0 bases and the J segment 1 base; nucleotides outside the gene matches: 1. Germline V CDR1 and CDR2: MNHEY, SVGAGI.

This clone was seen only a few times. The DNA for the CDR3 is TGCGCCAGCAGTGGTCCAGCGGGAGCCTCAGGTGGGACCCAGTACTTC. This codes for CASSGPAGASGGTQYF. The chain combines TRBV10-2 with TRBJ2-5; 8 bases align to TRBD2. There are 16 residues in the CDR3. V dropped 4 bases and J dropped 7; count of bases not matched to a gene: 14. Germline CDR1 is WSHSY and CDR2 is SAAADI.

This clone came up once. This sequence joins TRBV11-2 and TRBJ2-7; 7 bases are shared with TRBD2. Germline V gene data show CDR1 as SGHAT and CDR2 as FQNNGV. The V and J ends lost 5 bases and 2 bases, in that order; junction bases with no gene match: 6. The CDR3 sequence is 14 residues long. The CDR3 DNA follows: TGTGCCAGCAGCGTGGAGGGAGGGGCCTACGAGCAGTACTTC. Amino acid sequence: CASSVEGGAYEQYF.

Only one count was recorded for this clone. This sequence joins TRBV21-1 and TRBJ1-1. TRBV21-1 is deemed a pseudogene. CDR3 length: 16 amino acids. This chain's CDR3 is CASSKCGKSQYLEAFF. CDR3 nucleotides: TGTGCCAGCAGCAAATGCGGGAAGAGTCAATATCTTGAAGCTTTCTTT.

The chain links TRBV3-1 (or the pseudogene TRBV3-2) to TRBJ2-2; D gene unclear. CDR3 size: 15 residues. Germline CDR1 and CDR2: LGHDT and YNNKEL (reference sequence). V shed 3 bases and J shed 1 base, with 9 bases lying between them. The CDR3 DNA is TGTGCCAGCAGCCAGCAGGTTCAGAACACCGGGGAGCTGTTTTTT. Protein product: CASSQQVQNTGELFF.

The CDR3, as DNA: TGCGCCAGCAGCTACAAAGGTGGAGATGAAAAACTGTTTTTT. Protein: CASSYKGGDEKLFF. The V and J genes are TRBV5-1 and TRBJ1-4; D not certain. The germline V gene encodes CDR1 SGHRS and CDR2 YFSETQ. CDR3 length: 14 residues. With 3 bases removed from V and 6 bases from J, the gap between germline ends came to 12 bases. Variable domain in full (rest from reference TRBV5-1 and TRBJ1-4): KAGVTQTPRYLIKTRGQQVTLSCSPISGHRSVSWYQQTPGQGLQFLFEYFSETQRNKGNFPGRFSGRQFSNSRSEMNVSTLELGDSALYLCASSYKGGDEKLFFGSGTQLSVL.

The chain recombines TRBV10-1 with TRBJ2-7, with no clear D. Trimming cost V 8 bases and J 5 bases, with 22 bases left between them. The CDR3 has 15 residues. The germline V gene encodes CDR1 WNHNN and CDR2 SYGVQD (reference sequence). CDR3 nucleotide sequence: TGCGCCAGCCCTTTTGCACTTCCAAGCATGGACGAGCAGTACTTC. Its protein product is CASPFALPSMDEQYF.

The chain employs TRBV18 and TRBJ1-1, with 10 bases aligning to TRBD1. The germline V gene encodes CDR1 KGHSH and CDR2 LQKENI. With 5 bases clipped from V and 8 bases from J, the junction kept 11 bases outside the gene matches. The CDR3 sequence is 15 residues long. CDR3 in DNA: TGTGCCAGCTCAATGTCGCTCGTGGACAGGGGGGAAGCTTTCTTT. It translates to CASSMSLVDRGEAFF.

This chain joins TRBV7-6 and TRBJ2-7; 14 nucleotides line up with TRBD2. Per the germline V gene, CDR1 is SGHVS and CDR2 is FNYEAQ. Trimming removed 2 bases from V and 5 bases from J; junction bases left unmatched: 23. The CDR3 has 22 residues. CDR3 amino acids: CASSLLYSLGTSGRKAANEQYF. The CDR3 nucleotides are TGTGCCAGCAGCTTATTGTATTCGCTGGGGACTAGCGGGAGAAAGGCAGCCAACGAGCAGTACTTC.

The chain links TRBV27 to TRBJ2-2, with a weak D call TRBD2 (6 bases). The length of the CDR3 is 14 residues. Germline CDR1 MNHEY, CDR2 SMNVEV (reference sequence). Trimming took 2 bases from V and 5 from J, leaving 9 bases between them. In DNA form, the CDR3 reads TGTGCCAGCAGTTTACTAGCGAGGACCGGGGAGCTGTTTTTT. Protein: CASSLLARTGELFF.

The gene calls are TRBV6-1 and TRBJ1-1; D is ambiguous. Deletions cut 3 bases from V and 4 bases from J, with 9 bases between. From germline, CDR1 is MNHNS and CDR2 SASEGT. CDR3 length: 13 amino acids. CDR3 nucleotide sequence: TGTGCCAGCAGTGACAGGAAGAGCACTGAAGCTTTCTTT. Its translation is CASSDRKSTEAFF.

This clone has just one count. The chain employs TRBV28 and TRBJ2-1, with D tentatively TRBD1 (5 bases). The CDR3 is 13 amino acids. Trimming cost V 3 bases and J 10 bases, with 13 bases left between them. The V gene's germline CDR1 is MDHEN and CDR2 SYDVKM. This CDR3 reads CASSFTGRVEQFF. CDR3 DNA: TGTGCCAGCAGTTTTACCGGCAGGGTGGAGCAGTTCTTC. Full variable domain (missing parts from reference TRBV28 and TRBJ2-1): DVKVTQSSRYLVKRTGEKVFLECVQDMDHENMFWYRQDPGLGLRLIYFSYDVKMKEKGDIPEGYSVSREKKERFSLILESASTNQTSMYLCASSFTGRVEQFFGPGTRLTVL.

This chain connects TRBV28 to TRBJ1-2, with a possible D match to TRBD1 (6 bases). Germline CDR1 reads MDHEN; CDR2 reads SYDVKM. The CDR3 totals 15 residues. V shed 4 bases and J shed 5 bases, with 17 bases lying between them. Here the CDR3 DNA reads TGTGCCAGCAGTTCAGGGGAGGGGAGGGTTTATGGCTACACCTTC. Protein sequence: CASSSGEGRVYGYTF.

The rearrangement uses TRBV9 and TRBJ1-3, with D uncertain. The CDR3 contains 15 residues. Germline V lookup: CDR1 SGDLS, CDR2 YYNGEE. The germline V and J ends were trimmed by 0 bases and 2 bases, with 9 bases remaining between them. This CDR3 reads CASSVGRETGNTIYF. The CDR3 coding sequence is TGTGCCAGCAGCGTAGGACGGGAAACTGGAAACACCATATATTTT.

The J gene is TRBJ2-7, the V gene TRBV7-9; weak D call: TRBD2 (5 bases). V lost 2 bases and J lost 2, with 19 bases in between. Germline CDR1 and CDR2: SEHNR and FQNEAQ (reference sequence). The length of the CDR3 is 17 residues. CDR3 region: CASSLTWGGGGAYEQYF. In nucleotides, the CDR3 is TGTGCCAGCAGCTTAACTTGGGGTGGAGGCGGAGCCTACGAGCAGTACTTC.